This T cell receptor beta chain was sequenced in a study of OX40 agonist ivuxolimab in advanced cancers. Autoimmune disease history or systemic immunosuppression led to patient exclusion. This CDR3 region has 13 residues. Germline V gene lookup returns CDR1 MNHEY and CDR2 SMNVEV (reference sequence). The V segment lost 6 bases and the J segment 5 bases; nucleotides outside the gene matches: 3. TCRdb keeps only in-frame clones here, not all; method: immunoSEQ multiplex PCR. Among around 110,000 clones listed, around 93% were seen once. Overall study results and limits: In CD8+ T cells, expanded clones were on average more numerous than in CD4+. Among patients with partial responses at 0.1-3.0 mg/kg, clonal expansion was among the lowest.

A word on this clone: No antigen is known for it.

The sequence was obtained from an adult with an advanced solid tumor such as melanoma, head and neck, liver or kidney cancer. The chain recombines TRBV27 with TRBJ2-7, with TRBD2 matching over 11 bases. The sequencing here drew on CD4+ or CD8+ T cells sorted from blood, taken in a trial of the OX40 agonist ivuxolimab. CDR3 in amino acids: CASRTSGIHEQYF. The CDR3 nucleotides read TGTGCCAGCAGGACTAGCGGGATTCACGAGCAGTACTTC.